The rows below give T cell receptor beta chains drawn from one sample of a study of human T cells and chemical hapten exposure. TCRdb reprocessed the RACE reads with MiXCR, giving one entry per CDR3 protein. The repertoire holds approximately 79,000 distinct CDR3 sequences, with roughly 8.6% as singletons. Sequencing used whole blood. The receptors were gathered from a male donor in good health. Some clones in this sample may be carry-over from other donors' samples. Each CDR3 is given with its conserved first and last residue. The D gene is left open where the match is weak. Clone size, where shown, is once, few, many, or a class for clones that have expanded.

. . TRBJ2-3 TRBV3-1 CASSVLPGNLADTQYF TGTGCCAGCAGTGTACTGCCGGGAAACCTCGCAGATACGCAGTATTTT
TRBD1 . TRBJ2-5 TRBV5-1 CASSDGQEIQETQYF TGCGCCAGCAGCGACGGACAGGAGATTCAAGAGACCCAGTACTTC
. few TRBJ1-2 TRBV27 CASRFLVGNYGYTF TGTGCCAGCAGATTCCTCGTGGGCAACTATGGCTACACCTTC
. . TRBJ1-4 TRBV6-5 CASSYSAGGATNEKLFF TGTGCCAGCAGTTACTCGGCAGGAGGTGCAACTAATGAAAAACTGTTTTTT
TRBD2 few TRBJ2-3 TRBV4-1 CASSQPTSGVADTQYF TGCGCCAGCAGCCAGCCAACTAGCGGGGTAGCCGATACGCAGTATTTT
. . TRBJ2-4 TRBV4-1 CASSQDPSAKNIQYF TGCGCCAGCAGCCAAGATCCCAGCGCCAAAAACATTCAGTACTTC
TRBD1 . TRBJ2-3 TRBV20-1 CSATGQGSTDTQYF TGCAGTGCTACCGGACAGGGGAGCACAGATACGCAGTATTTT
TRBD1 few TRBJ1-1 TRBV29-1 CSAGGKGADTEAFF TGCAGCGCCGGAGGTAAGGGGGCGGACACTGAAGCTTTCTTT
. few TRBJ1-5 TRBV5-1 CASSSRGGDQPQHF TGCGCCAGCAGCTCAAGGGGAGGAGATCAGCCCCAGCATTTT
TRBD1 . TRBJ2-2 TRBV12-3/TRBV12-4 CASSRQGWTGELFF TGTGCCAGCAGTCGACAGGGATGGACCGGGGAGCTGTTTTTT
. . TRBJ2-5 TRBV4-3 CASSQDRVTNQETQYF TGCGCCAGCAGCCAAGATCGGGTCACCAACCAAGAGACCCAGTACTTC
TRBD2 few TRBJ2-1 TRBV3-1 CASSQETSGDYNEQFF TGTGCCAGCAGCCAAGAAACTAGCGGGGACTACAATGAGCAGTTCTTC
. . TRBJ1-5 TRBV21-1 CASSTDSTNQPQHF TGTGCCAGCAGCACAGACAGTACCAATCAGCCCCAGCATTTT
. . TRBJ2-3 TRBV10-3 CAISDSRDADTQYF TGTGCCATCAGTGATAGCAGGGACGCAGATACGCAGTATTTT
TRBD2 . TRBJ2-5 TRBV14 CASSHLAGGPQETQYF TGTGCCAGCAGCCATCTAGCGGGAGGCCCCCAAGAGACCCAGTACTTC
. . TRBJ2-7 TRBV4-3 CASSQDPTPSYEQYF TGCGCCAGCAGCCAAGATCCGACACCCTCCTACGAGCAGTACTTC
. few TRBJ2-2 TRBV15 CATSRDLGGGSGTGELFF TGTGCCACCAGCAGAGATCTTGGAGGGGGAAGCGGCACCGGGGAGCTGTTTTTT
TRBD1 . TRBJ2-7 TRBV29-1 CSVEDRTGNF TGCAGCGTTGAAGACCGGACAGGGAACTTC
. few TRBJ1-3 TRBV4-2 CASRFHRDRGNTIYF TGTGCCAGCAGGTTTCACAGGGATCGCGGAAACACCATATATTTT
. few TRBJ1-6 TRBV5-6 CASSFQLSANSPLHF TGTGCCAGCAGCTTCCAGTTATCCGCGAATTCACCCCTCCACTTT
. . TRBJ2-7 TRBV4-1 CASSQAKGGSYEQYF TGCGCCAGCAGCCAAGCTAAGGGGGGATCCTACGAGCAGTACTTC
. many TRBJ1-2 TRBV6-5 CASSYSNRGLNYGYTF TGTGCCAGCAGTTACTCGAATAGGGGTCTCAACTATGGCTACACCTTC
. . TRBJ2-5 TRBV7-2 CASSPRAGPTETQYF TGTGCCAGCAGCCCGAGGGCAGGACCGACGGAGACCCAGTACTTC
. . TRBJ2-7 TRBV10-3 CAISLAVSYEQYF TGTGCCATCAGTCTCGCGGTCTCCTACGAGCAGTACTTC
. once TRBJ2-3 TRBV20-1 CSARGSKLSTDTQYF TGCAGTGCTAGGGGGTCGAAACTAAGCACAGATACGCAGTATTTT
. . TRBJ2-7 TRBV6-2/TRBV6-3 CASSYSGGLGDEQYF TGTGCCAGCAGTTACTCGGGGGGCCTCGGGGACGAGCAGTACTTC
. . TRBJ1-2 TRBV6-2/TRBV6-3 CASTQGERMDGYTF TGTGCCAGCACCCAAGGGGAACGGATGGATGGCTACACCTTC
. many TRBJ1-1 TRBV16 CASIDLQGMNTEAFF TGTGCCAGCATCGATCTACAGGGAATGAACACTGAAGCTTTCTTT
. . TRBJ2-2 TRBV6-5 CASSHDILNTGELFF TGTGCCAGCAGCCATGACATCTTGAACACCGGGGAGCTGTTTTTT